These 19 T cell receptor beta chains were sequenced from one sample in a study of identifying expanded T cells in peripheral blood. Profiling relied on immunoSEQ multiplex PCR, and the TCRdb table lists in-frame clones only, not all of them. The sample consists of tens of thousands of clones, approximately 85% of them appearing once. Input material: blood. The receptors shown here come from a person aged 18 to 70 in good health.

The genes are TRBV28 and TRBJ1-6, with a tentative D call TRBD1 (5 bases). CDR3 length: 15 amino acids. The V gene lost 3 bases and the J gene lost 7 bases, with 13 bases spanning the gap. Germline V lookup: CDR1 MDHEN, CDR2 SYDVKM. DNA for the CDR3: TGTGCCAGCAGTTTGGGGGGACCCCGAAATTCACCCCTCCACTTT. It encodes CASSLGGPRNSPLHF.

In its sample, this clone was seen once. The gene calls are TRBV10-3 and TRBJ2-1; a weak D match, TRBD1 (5 bases). This CDR3 has 12 residues. The germline gives CDR1 ENHRY, CDR2 SYGVKD. Trimming stripped 6 bases from V and 2 bases from J, with 5 bases between. The CDR3 DNA follows: TGTGCCATCAGACAGGCCTACAATGAGCAGTTCTTC. It codes for CAIRQAYNEQFF.

The table lists this clone with a few counts. V gene TRBV11-2 combines with J gene TRBJ2-7, with D maybe TRBD1 (5 bases). V was shortened by 1 base and J by 1 base, with 8 bases between the two germline ends. The CDR3 spans 14 residues. From germline, CDR1 is SGHAT and CDR2 FQNNGV. For the CDR3, the DNA is TGTGCCAGCAGCTTAGGACAGTTTTCCTACGAGCAGTACTTC. Its protein product is CASSLGQFSYEQYF. Full variable domain (missing parts from reference TRBV11-2 and TRBJ2-7): EAGVAQSPRYKIIEKRQSVAFWCNPISGHATLYWYQQILGQGPKLLIQFQNNGVVDDSQLPKDRFSAERLKGVDSTLKIQPAKLEDSAVYLCASSLGQFSYEQYFGPGTRLTVT.

The table lists this clone with a count of one. V and J are TRBV5-1 and TRBJ2-3, with D hard to call. The CDR3 runs 14 residues. Germline loops: CDR1 SGHRS, CDR2 YFSETQ. Trimming took off 4 bases at V and 2 bases at J, with 11 bases between the two ends. The DNA for the CDR3 is TGCGCCAGCAGCGGCGCAGTACTCACAGATACGCAGTATTTT. This codes for CASSGAVLTDTQYF.

V is TRBV4-1 and J is TRBJ2-7, with 8 nucleotides matching TRBD1. The J segment lost 6 bases and the V segment lost 0 bases, leaving 7 bases of the junction unmatched. The CDR3 extends over 15 amino acids. Germline lookup yields CDR1 MGHRA and CDR2 YSYEKL. The CDR3 here is CASSQDPQGASEQYF. In nucleotides, the CDR3 is TGCGCCAGCAGCCAAGATCCCCAGGGGGCAAGCGAGCAGTACTTC.

This chain joins TRBV4-1 and TRBJ1-1; D is possibly TRBD1 (6 bases). With 5 bases removed from V and 0 bases from J, the gap between germline ends came to 22 bases. Germline V gives CDR1 MGHRA, CDR2 YSYEKL. The length of the CDR3 is 18 residues. The CDR3 here is CASSELDRPTLLNTEAFF. Here the CDR3 DNA reads TGCGCCAGCAGCGAATTGGACAGACCGACCCTCTTGAACACTGAAGCTTTCTTT.

V and J are TRBV10-1 and TRBJ2-3; D gene unclear. This CDR3 has 11 residues. Per the germline V gene, CDR1 is WNHNN and CDR2 is SYGVQD (reference sequence). Trimming left V 3 bases short and J 8 bases short, with 6 bases between. CDR3 nucleotides: TGCGCCAGCAGTGAATGGTCTACGCAGTATTTT. This translates into CASSEWSTQYF.

V gene TRBV7-8 combines with J gene TRBJ1-1; tentatively, D is TRBD1 (5 bases). Germline V gives CDR1 SGHVS, CDR2 FQNEAQ. This CDR3 is built from 22 residues. V was clipped by 1 base and J by 0 bases, with 30 bases between them. The CDR3 region is CASSLDPMGLSVVGWVNTEAFF. The CDR3 bases are TGTGCCAGCAGCTTAGATCCAATGGGACTTTCGGTCGTCGGGTGGGTGAACACTGAAGCTTTCTTT.

The rearrangement joins TRBV2 to TRBJ2-6; D gene ambiguous. The germline CDR1 and CDR2 sequences are SNHLY and FYNNEI. Trimming left V 5 bases short and J 11 bases short, with 16 bases between. This CDR3 comprises 14 residues. Here the CDR3 DNA reads TGTGCCAGCAGTTTCCTGTCAGTGGGGTACGTCCTGACTTTC. It translates to CASSFLSVGYVLTF.

CDR3 nucleotides: TGCGCCAGCAGCTCCGGGTATTCATGGAACACTGAAGCTTTCTTT. Protein product: CASSSGYSWNTEAFF. V is TRBV5-1 and J is TRBJ1-1; no clear D gene. Germline values: CDR1 SGHRS, CDR2 YFSETQ. The CDR3 covers 15 residues. V lost 3 bases and J 1 base, leaving 13 bases between the germline ends.

The V and J genes are TRBV9 and TRBJ2-7, with 8 bases lining up with TRBD1. CDR1 and CDR2 from the germline V gene are SGDLS and YYNGEE. After removal of 3 bases from V and 1 base from J, the junction contained 3 bases not matched to a gene. This CDR3 is 14 amino acids long. This CDR3 reads CASSATGGSYEQYF. The CDR3 DNA follows: TGTGCCAGCAGCGCCACAGGGGGGTCCTACGAGCAGTACTTC.

V and J are TRBV30 and TRBJ1-3; no reliable D call. The CDR3 is made up of 12 amino acids. CDR1 is GTSNPN, CDR2 SVGIG, per germline (reference sequence). V dropped 1 base and J dropped 3 bases, with 4 bases sitting between them. CDR3 DNA: TGTGCCTGGAGTGAGAATGGAAACACCATATATTTT. It codes for CAWSENGNTIYF.

The chain joins TRBV2 to TRBJ1-1, with 10 positions matching TRBD1. The junction had 11 bases not matched to a gene; V was cut back by 7 bases and J by 6 bases. The CDR3 is made up of 15 amino acids. The germline V gene encodes CDR1 SNHLY and CDR2 FYNNEI. The CDR3 is CASKRIIDRGPEAFF. The CDR3 DNA follows: TGTGCCAGCAAAAGGATTATCGACAGGGGGCCTGAAGCTTTCTTT.

The chain combines TRBV10-3 with TRBJ1-5; D unclear. This CDR3 is 13 amino acids long. The germline CDR1 and CDR2 sequences are ENHRY and SYGVKD. Trimming shortened V by 2 bases and J by 4 bases, and 6 bases separated the two germline ends. The CDR3 nucleotides are TGTGCCATCAGTGAGGCTACTAATCAGCCCCAGCATTTT. Translated: CAISEATNQPQHF.

V is TRBV2 and J is TRBJ1-1, with unresolved D. Germline assignment: CDR1 SNHLY and CDR2 FYNNEI. This CDR3 is built from 13 residues. The V and J ends lost 7 bases and 0 bases respectively, with 9 bases between them. CDR3 nucleotide sequence: TGTGCCAGCAACCCGGGGATGAACACTGAAGCTTTCTTT. This gives the protein CASNPGMNTEAFF.

The V gene is TRBV7-9, the J gene TRBJ1-5; D may be TRBD1 (5 bases). Germline values: CDR1 SEHNR, CDR2 FQNEAQ (reference sequence). The CDR3 sequence is 13 residues long. The V gene lost 3 bases and the J gene lost 9 bases, with 12 bases spanning the gap. The CDR3 reads CASSFGGERPQHF. In DNA form, the CDR3 reads TGTGCCAGCAGCTTTGGGGGGGAACGGCCCCAGCATTTT.

V is TRBV19 and J is TRBJ1-1; 7 nucleotides line up with TRBD1. V was clipped by 5 bases and J by 3 bases; unmatched bases: 6. CDR3 length: 14 amino acids. CDR1 LNHDA and CDR2 SQIVND come from the germline V gene (reference sequence). The chain's CDR3 is CASSPRQGDTEAFF. The CDR3 coding sequence is TGTGCCAGTAGTCCAAGACAGGGAGACACTGAAGCTTTCTTT.

The chain is built from TRBV6-6 and TRBJ1-1, with D unresolved. V was shortened by 7 bases and J by 0 bases, with 12 bases between the two germline ends. Germline CDR1 is MNHNY and CDR2 is SVGAGI (reference sequence). This CDR3 is 14 amino acids long. CDR3 nucleotides: TGTGCCAGCAACGAGGGTCCCGTGAACACTGAAGCTTTCTTT. Its translation is CASNEGPVNTEAFF.

The chain uses TRBV19 and TRBJ1-1; D is possibly TRBD1 (6 bases). Germline lookup yields CDR1 LNHDA and CDR2 SQIVND (reference sequence). This CDR3 is 14 amino acids long. V lost 6 bases to trimming and J lost 1 base, with 12 bases between them. The CDR3, as DNA: TGTGCCAGTAGCCAACAGGGTGCGAACACTGAAGCTTTCTTT. The encoded protein is CASSQQGANTEAFF. Full variable domain (missing parts from reference TRBV19 and TRBJ1-1): DGGITQSPKYLFRKEGQNVTLSCEQNLNHDAMYWYRQDPGQGLRLIYYSQIVNDFQKGDIAEGYSVSREKKESFPLTVTSAQKNPTAFYLCASSQQGANTEAFFGQGTRLTVV.